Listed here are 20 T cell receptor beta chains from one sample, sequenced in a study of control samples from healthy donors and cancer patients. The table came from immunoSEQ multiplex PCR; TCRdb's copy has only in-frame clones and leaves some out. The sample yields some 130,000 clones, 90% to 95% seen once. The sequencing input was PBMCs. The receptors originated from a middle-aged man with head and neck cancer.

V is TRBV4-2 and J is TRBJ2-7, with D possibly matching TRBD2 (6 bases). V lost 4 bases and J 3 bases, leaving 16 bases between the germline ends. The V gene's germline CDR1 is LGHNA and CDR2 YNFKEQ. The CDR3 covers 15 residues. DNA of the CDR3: TGTGCCAGCAGCCGCACCGGGACTGGAAGCTACGAGCAGTACTTC. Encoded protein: CASSRTGTGSYEQYF.

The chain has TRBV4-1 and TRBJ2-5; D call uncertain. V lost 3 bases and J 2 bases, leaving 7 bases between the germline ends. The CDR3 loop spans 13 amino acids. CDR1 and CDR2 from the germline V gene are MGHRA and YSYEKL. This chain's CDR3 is CASSHFQQETQYF. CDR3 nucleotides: TGCGCCAGCAGCCACTTTCAACAAGAGACCCAGTACTTC.

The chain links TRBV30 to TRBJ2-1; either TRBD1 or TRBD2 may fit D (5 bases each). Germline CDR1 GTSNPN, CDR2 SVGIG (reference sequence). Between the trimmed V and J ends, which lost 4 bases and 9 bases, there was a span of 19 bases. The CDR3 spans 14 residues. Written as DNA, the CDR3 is TGTGCCTGGACGCCGACTACCCGGGGCGGTGAGCAGTTCTTC. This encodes CAWTPTTRGGEQFF.

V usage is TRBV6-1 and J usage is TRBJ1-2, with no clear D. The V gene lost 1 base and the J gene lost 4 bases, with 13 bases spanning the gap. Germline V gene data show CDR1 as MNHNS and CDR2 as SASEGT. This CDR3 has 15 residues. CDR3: CASSEVDGRSYGYTF. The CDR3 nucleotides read TGTGCCAGCAGTGAAGTGGACGGAAGGTCCTATGGCTACACCTTC.

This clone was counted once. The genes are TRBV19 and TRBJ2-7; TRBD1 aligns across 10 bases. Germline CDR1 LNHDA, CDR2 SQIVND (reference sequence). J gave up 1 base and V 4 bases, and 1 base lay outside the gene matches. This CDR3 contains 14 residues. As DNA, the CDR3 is TGTGCCAGTAGTACGGGACAGGGGTCCTACGAGCAGTACTTC. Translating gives CASSTGQGSYEQYF. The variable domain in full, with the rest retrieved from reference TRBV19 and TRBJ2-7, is DGGITQSPKYLFRKEGQNVTLSCEQNLNHDAMYWYRQDPGQGLRLIYYSQIVNDFQKGDIAEGYSVSREKKESFPLTVTSAQKNPTAFYLCASSTGQGSYEQYFGPGTRLTVT.

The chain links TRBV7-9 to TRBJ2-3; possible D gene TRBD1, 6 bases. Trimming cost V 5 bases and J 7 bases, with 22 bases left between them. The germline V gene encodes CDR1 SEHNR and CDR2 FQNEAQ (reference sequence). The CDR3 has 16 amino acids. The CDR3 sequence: CASSQPLTGPTYTQYF. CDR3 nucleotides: TGTGCCAGCAGCCAACCTCTGACAGGACCGACGTATACGCAGTATTTT. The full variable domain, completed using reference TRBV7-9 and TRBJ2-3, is DTGVSQNPRHKITKRGQNVTFRCDPISEHNRLYWYRQTLGQGPEFLTYFQNEAQLEKSRLLSDRFSAERPKGSFSTLEIQRTEQGDSAMYLCASSQPLTGPTYTQYFGPGTRLTVL.

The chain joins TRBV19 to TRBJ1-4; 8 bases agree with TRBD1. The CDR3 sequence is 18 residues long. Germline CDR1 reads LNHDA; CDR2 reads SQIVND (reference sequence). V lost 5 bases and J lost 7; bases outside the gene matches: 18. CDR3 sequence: CASSAPGGQGASCEKLFF. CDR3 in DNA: TGTGCCAGTAGTGCCCCGGGGGGGCAGGGGGCGAGTTGTGAAAAACTGTTTTTT.

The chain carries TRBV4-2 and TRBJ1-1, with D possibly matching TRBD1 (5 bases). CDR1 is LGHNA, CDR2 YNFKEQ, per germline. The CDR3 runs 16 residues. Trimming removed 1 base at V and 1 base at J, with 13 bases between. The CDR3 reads CASSQVLGQGNTEAFF. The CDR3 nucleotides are TGTGCCAGCAGCCAAGTTCTGGGTCAGGGGAACACTGAAGCTTTCTTT.

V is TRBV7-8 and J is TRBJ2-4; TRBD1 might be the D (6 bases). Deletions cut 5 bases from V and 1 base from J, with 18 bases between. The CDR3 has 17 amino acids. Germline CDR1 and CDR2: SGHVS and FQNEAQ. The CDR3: CASSARVRGMAKNIQYF. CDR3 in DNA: TGTGCCAGCAGCGCCAGGGTCAGGGGCATGGCCAAAAACATTCAGTACTTC.

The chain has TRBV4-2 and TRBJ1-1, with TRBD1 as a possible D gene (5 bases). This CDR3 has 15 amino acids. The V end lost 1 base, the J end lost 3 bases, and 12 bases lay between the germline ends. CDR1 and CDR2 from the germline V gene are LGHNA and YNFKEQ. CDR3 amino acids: CASSQGGRGDTEAFF. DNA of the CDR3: TGTGCCAGCAGCCAAGGGGGACGAGGGGACACTGAAGCTTTCTTT.

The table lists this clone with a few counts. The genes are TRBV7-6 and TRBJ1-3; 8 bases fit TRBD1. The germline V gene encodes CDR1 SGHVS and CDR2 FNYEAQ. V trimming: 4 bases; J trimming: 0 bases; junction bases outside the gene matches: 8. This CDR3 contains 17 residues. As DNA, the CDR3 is TGTGCCAGCAGCTATGGGACAGGAGCGCGCTCTGGAAACACCATATATTTT. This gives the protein CASSYGTGARSGNTIYF.

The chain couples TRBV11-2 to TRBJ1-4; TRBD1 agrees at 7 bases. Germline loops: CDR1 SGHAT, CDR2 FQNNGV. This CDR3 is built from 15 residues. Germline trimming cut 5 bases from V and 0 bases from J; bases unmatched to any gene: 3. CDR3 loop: CASSPGQTTNEKLFF. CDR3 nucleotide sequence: TGTGCCAGCAGCCCGGGACAGACAACTAATGAAAAACTGTTTTTT. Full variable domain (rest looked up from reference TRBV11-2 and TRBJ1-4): EAGVAQSPRYKIIEKRQSVAFWCNPISGHATLYWYQQILGQGPKLLIQFQNNGVVDDSQLPKDRFSAERLKGVDSTLKIQPAKLEDSAVYLCASSPGQTTNEKLFFGSGTQLSVL.

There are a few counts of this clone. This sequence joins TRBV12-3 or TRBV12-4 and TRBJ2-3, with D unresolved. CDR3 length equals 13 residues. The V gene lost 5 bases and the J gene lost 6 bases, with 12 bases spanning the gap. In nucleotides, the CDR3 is TGTGCCAGCAGTCCCGCCCCCTGGGATACGCAGTATTTT. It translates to CASSPAPWDTQYF.

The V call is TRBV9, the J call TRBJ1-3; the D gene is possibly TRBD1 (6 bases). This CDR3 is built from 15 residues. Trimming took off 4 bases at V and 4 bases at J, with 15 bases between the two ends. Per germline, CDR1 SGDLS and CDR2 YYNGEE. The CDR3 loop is CASSTLGGLGNTIYF. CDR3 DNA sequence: TGTGCCAGCAGCACCCTTGGGGGGCTCGGAAACACCATATATTTT.

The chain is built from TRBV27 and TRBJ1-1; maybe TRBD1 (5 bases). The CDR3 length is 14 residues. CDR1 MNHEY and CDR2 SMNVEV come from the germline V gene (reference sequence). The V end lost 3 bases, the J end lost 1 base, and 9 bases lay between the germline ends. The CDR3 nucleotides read TGTGCCAGCAGTTTTTCCGGGACGAACACTGAAGCTTTCTTT. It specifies CASSFSGTNTEAFF.

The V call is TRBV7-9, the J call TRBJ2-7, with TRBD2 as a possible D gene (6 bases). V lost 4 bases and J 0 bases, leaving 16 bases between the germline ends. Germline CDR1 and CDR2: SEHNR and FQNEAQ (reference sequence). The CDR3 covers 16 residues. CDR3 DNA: TGTGCCAGCAGCTCCCACCCCACGGGGGTCTCCTACGAGCAGTACTTC. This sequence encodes CASSSHPTGVSYEQYF.

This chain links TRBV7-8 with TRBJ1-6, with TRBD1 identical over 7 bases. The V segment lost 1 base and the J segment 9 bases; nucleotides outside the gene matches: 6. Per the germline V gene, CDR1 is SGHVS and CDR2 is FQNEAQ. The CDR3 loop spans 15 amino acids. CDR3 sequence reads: CASSLGPGQTSPLHF. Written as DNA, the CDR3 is TGTGCCAGCAGCTTAGGGCCGGGACAGACTTCACCCCTCCACTTT.

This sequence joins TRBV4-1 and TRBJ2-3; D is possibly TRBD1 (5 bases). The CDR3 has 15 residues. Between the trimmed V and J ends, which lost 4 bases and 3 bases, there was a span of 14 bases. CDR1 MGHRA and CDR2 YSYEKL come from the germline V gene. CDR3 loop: CASSRTGLRTDTQYF. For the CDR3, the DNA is TGCGCCAGCAGCCGCACAGGTTTGAGGACAGATACGCAGTATTTT.

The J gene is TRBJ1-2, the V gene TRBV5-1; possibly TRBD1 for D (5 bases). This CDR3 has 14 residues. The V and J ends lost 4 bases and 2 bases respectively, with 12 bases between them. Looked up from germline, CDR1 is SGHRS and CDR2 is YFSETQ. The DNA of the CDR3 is TGCGCCAGCAGCACCACAGGTCTCAACTATGGCTACACCTTC. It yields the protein CASSTTGLNYGYTF.

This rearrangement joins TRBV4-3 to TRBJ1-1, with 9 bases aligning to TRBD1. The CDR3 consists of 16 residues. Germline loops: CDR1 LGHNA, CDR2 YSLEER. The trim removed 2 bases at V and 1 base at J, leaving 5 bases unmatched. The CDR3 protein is CASSQPPGQGNTEAFF. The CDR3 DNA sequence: TGCGCCAGCAGCCAACCTCCGGGACAGGGGAACACTGAAGCTTTCTTT.